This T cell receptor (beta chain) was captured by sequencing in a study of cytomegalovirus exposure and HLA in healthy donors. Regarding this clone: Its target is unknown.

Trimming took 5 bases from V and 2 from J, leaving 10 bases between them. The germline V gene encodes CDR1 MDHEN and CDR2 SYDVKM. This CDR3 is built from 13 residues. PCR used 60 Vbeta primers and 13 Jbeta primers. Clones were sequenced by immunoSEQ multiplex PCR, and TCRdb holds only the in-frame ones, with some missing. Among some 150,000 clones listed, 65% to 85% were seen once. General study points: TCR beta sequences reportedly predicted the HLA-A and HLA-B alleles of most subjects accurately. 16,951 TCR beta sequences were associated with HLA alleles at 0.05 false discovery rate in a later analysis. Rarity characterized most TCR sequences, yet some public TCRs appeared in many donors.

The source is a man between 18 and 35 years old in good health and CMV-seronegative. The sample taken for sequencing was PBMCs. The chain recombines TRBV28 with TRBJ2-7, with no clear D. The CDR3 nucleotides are TGTGCCAGCAGTCCCGGGTTAACCTACGAGCAGTACGTC. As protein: CASSPGLTYEQYV.